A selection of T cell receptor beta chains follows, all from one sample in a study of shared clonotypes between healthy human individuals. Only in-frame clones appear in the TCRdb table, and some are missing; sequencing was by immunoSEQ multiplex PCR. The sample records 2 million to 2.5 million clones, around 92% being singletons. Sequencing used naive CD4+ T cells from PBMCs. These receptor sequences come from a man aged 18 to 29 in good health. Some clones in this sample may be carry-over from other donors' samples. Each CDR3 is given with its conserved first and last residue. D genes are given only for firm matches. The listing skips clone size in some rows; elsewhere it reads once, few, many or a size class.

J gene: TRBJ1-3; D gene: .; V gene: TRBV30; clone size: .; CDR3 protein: CAYASGSVLSGNTIYF; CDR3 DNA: TGTGCCTACGCCTCGGGCAGTGTTTTGTCTGGAAACACCATATATTTT
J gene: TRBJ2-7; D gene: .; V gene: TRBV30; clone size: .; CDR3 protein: CAWMQGSEQYF; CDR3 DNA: TGTGCCTGGATGCAGGGAAGCGAGCAGTACTTC
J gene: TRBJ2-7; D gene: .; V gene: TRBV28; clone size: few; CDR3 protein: CASSTGYHEQYF; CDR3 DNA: TGTGCCAGCAGTACAGGGTACCACGAGCAGTACTTC
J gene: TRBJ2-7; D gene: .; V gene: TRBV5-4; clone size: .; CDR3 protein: CASSLVLDEQYF; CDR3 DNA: TGTGCCAGCAGCTTGGTATTAGACGAGCAGTACTTC
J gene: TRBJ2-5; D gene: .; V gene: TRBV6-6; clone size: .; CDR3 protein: CASSYYPRLNQETQYF; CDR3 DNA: TGTGCCAGCAGTTATTACCCCCGTCTGAACCAAGAGACCCAGTACTTC
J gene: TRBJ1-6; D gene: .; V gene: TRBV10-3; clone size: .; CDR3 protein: CAISGAQTNSPLHF; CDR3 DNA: TGTGCCATCTCTGGGGCGCAGACTAATTCACCCCTCCACTTT
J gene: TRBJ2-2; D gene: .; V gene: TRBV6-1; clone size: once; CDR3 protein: CASNQRRNTGELFF; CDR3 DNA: TGTGCCAGCAACCAGCGGAGGAACACCGGGGAGCTGTTTTTT
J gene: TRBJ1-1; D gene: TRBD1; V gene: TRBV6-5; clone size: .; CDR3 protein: CASRRTGGVTEAFF; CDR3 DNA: TGTGCCAGCAGACGGACAGGGGGCGTCACTGAAGCTTTCTTT
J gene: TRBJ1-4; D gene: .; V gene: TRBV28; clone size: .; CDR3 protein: CASRPGGAVNEKLFF; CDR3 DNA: TGTGCCAGCAGACCGGGGGGGGCCGTTAATGAAAAACTGTTTTTT
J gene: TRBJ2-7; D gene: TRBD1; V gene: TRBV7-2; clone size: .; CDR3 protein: CASSDISGQGYEQYF; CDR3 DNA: TGTGCCAGCAGCGACATCTCGGGACAGGGGTACGAGCAGTACTTC
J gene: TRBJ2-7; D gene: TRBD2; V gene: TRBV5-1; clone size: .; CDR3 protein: CASGLAGVGSYEQYF; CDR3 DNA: TGCGCCAGCGGACTAGCGGGAGTGGGGTCCTACGAGCAGTACTTC